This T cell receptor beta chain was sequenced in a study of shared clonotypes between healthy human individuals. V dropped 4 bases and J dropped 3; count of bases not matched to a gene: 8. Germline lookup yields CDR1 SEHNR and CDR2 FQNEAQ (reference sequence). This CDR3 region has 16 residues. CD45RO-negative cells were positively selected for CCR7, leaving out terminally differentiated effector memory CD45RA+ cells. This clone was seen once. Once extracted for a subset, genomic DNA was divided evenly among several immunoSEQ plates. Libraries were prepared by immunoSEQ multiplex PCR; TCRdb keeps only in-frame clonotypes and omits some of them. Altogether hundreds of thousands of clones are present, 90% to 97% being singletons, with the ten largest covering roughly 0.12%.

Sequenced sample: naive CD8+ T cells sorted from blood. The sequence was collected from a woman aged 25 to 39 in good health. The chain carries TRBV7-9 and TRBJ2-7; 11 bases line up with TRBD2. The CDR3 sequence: CASSSPTSGGIYEQYF. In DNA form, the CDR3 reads TGTGCCAGCAGCTCGCCAACTAGCGGGGGCATCTACGAGCAGTACTTC.